The 26 T cell receptor beta chains presented below share a single source sample, sequenced in a study of shared clonotypes between healthy human individuals. The table came from immunoSEQ multiplex PCR; TCRdb's copy has only in-frame clones and leaves some out. The data hold about 580,000 clones, with roughly 98% observed a single time. CD45RO-negative CD8 cells positively selected for CCR7 made up the naive population, which excluded terminally differentiated effector memory CD45RA+ cells. The specimen sequenced was naive CD8+ T cells sorted from blood. These receptor sequences come from a man aged 25-45 years in good health.

The chain employs TRBV4-1 and TRBJ2-7; D is unresolved. The germline V and J ends were trimmed by 1 base and 0 bases, with 4 bases remaining between them. This CDR3 is built from 13 residues. The germline V gene encodes CDR1 MGHRA and CDR2 YSYEKL. In DNA, the CDR3 is TGCGCCAGCAGCCAAGTTGACTCCTACGAGCAGTACTTC. Amino acids: CASSQVDSYEQYF.

This chain uses TRBV7-6 with TRBJ1-1; D not certain. The CDR3 runs 13 residues. Germline V CDR1 and CDR2: SGHVS, FNYEAQ. The germline V and J ends were trimmed by 3 bases and 4 bases, with 9 bases remaining between them. Here the CDR3 reads CASSLGGPTEAFF. CDR3 sequence (DNA): TGTGCCAGCAGCTTGGGAGGGCCCACTGAAGCTTTCTTT.

The chain combines TRBV6-1 with TRBJ2-3, with a weak D call TRBD2 (6 bases). The CDR3 covers 16 residues. Trimming stripped 2 bases from V and 5 bases from J, with 17 bases between. Germline loops: CDR1 MNHNS, CDR2 SASEGT. Here the CDR3 reads CASSELGGVGGDTQYF. For the CDR3, the DNA is TGTGCCAGCAGTGAATTGGGGGGTGTGGGTGGAGATACGCAGTATTTT.

V gene TRBV29-1 combines with J gene TRBJ1-1, with D possibly TRBD1 on 5 matching bases. With 8 bases removed from V and 0 bases from J, the gap between germline ends came to 13 bases. This CDR3 is 13 amino acids long. Germline V gene sequence: CDR1 SQVTM, CDR2 ANQGSEA. The CDR3 here is CSTEQVMNTEAFF. For the CDR3, the DNA is TGCAGCACAGAACAGGTCATGAACACTGAAGCTTTCTTT.

V usage is TRBV7-8 and J usage is TRBJ2-2; TRBD2 matches 8 bases. CDR1 is SGHVS, CDR2 FQNEAQ, per germline. V gave up 0 bases and J gave up 7 bases; unmatched junction bases: 10. The CDR3 contains 17 residues. The CDR3 loop is CASSLAGSGSLIGELFF. CDR3 sequence (DNA): TGTGCCAGCAGCTTAGCGGGGAGCGGGAGCTTAATCGGGGAGCTGTTTTTT.

The V and J genes are TRBV28 and TRBJ1-2; TRBD1 matches 9 bases. Germline V lookup: CDR1 MDHEN, CDR2 SYDVKM. This CDR3 spans 13 amino acids. V gave up 6 bases and J gave up 11 bases; unmatched junction bases: 10. In DNA, the CDR3 is TGTGCCAGCAGCCCCCCGGGACAGGGTGGTTACACCTTC. It yields the protein CASSPPGQGGYTF.

This clone was detected only once. This sequence joins TRBV29-1 and TRBJ1-1, with D perhaps TRBD1 (6 bases). This CDR3 is built from 16 residues. V was pared by 2 bases and J by 1 base, with 17 bases between. CDR1 is SQVTM, CDR2 ANQGSEA, per germline. For the CDR3, the DNA is TGCAGCGTTGAATACGTGGGGGCAGGTCCGAACACTGAAGCTTTCTTT. It translates to CSVEYVGAGPNTEAFF.

This sequence joins TRBV27 and TRBJ2-3, with D perhaps TRBD2 (6 bases). The germline CDR1 and CDR2 sequences are MNHEY and SMNVEV (reference sequence). V lost 2 bases and J 0 bases, leaving 12 bases between the germline ends. This CDR3 comprises 16 residues. The CDR3 region is CASSLLPGASTDTQYF. The CDR3 coding sequence is TGTGCCAGCAGTTTACTTCCGGGAGCAAGCACAGATACGCAGTATTTT.

This clone appeared once. This chain joins TRBV7-9 and TRBJ1-4, with D uncertain. Germline V gene data show CDR1 as SEHNR and CDR2 as FQNEAQ (reference sequence). There are 13 residues in the CDR3. V lost 2 bases, J lost 4 bases, and 5 bases lay in between. CDR3 region: CASSLHSNEKLFF. In DNA form, the CDR3 reads TGTGCCAGCAGCTTACACAGTAATGAAAAACTGTTTTTT.

This chain links TRBV10-3 with TRBJ2-3; D call uncertain. Germline V gives CDR1 ENHRY, CDR2 SYGVKD. This CDR3 is 13 amino acids long. V was shortened by 3 bases and J by 3 bases, with 7 bases between the two germline ends. The CDR3 DNA sequence: TGTGCCATCAGTGAAGAGGCAACAGATACGCAGTATTTT. Amino acid sequence: CAISEEATDTQYF.

This clone was counted once. Other DNA sequences in the same sample also yield this CDR3. The chain has TRBV19 and TRBJ2-1; D unresolved. The CDR3 loop spans 11 amino acids. The germline V gene encodes CDR1 LNHDA and CDR2 SQIVND (reference sequence). The V and J ends lost 5 bases and 4 bases respectively, with 3 bases between them. As DNA, the CDR3 is TGTGCCAGTAGTTTTTACAATGAGCAGTTCTTC. This codes for CASSFYNEQFF.

CDR3 coding DNA: TGTGCCACCAGCAGAGATCGGGGCAGGGGATCCTACGAGCAGTACTTC. This sequence encodes CATSRDRGRGSYEQYF. The gene calls are TRBV15 and TRBJ2-7, with D possibly matching TRBD1 (6 bases). CDR3 length equals 16 residues. From germline, CDR1 is LNHNV and CDR2 YYDKDF (reference sequence). V shed 0 bases and J shed 1 base, with 13 bases lying between them.

The V gene is TRBV10-1, the J gene TRBJ2-1; TRBD2 matches at 9 bases. V lost 3 bases, J lost 7 bases, and 1 base stayed unmatched. The germline V gene encodes CDR1 WNHNN and CDR2 SYGVQD (reference sequence). CDR3 length: 13 residues. The CDR3: CASSDSGRNEQFF. The CDR3 DNA follows: TGCGCCAGCAGTGATAGCGGGAGAAATGAGCAGTTCTTC.

V usage is TRBV18 and J usage is TRBJ1-5; a possible D gene is TRBD1 (5 bases). V shed 6 bases and J shed 1 base, with 10 bases lying between them. This CDR3 comprises 14 residues. CDR1 is KGHSH, CDR2 LQKENI, per germline. The DNA of the CDR3 is TGTGCCAGCTCCCGGGGGGGGAGCAATCAGCCCCAGCATTTT. Its protein is CASSRGGSNQPQHF. The full variable domain, its missing parts supplied by reference TRBV18 and TRBJ1-5, is NAGVMQNPRHLVRRRGQEARLRCSPMKGHSHVYWYRQLPEEGLKFMVYLQKENIIDESGMPKERFSAEFPKEGPSILRIQQVVRGDSAAYFCASSRGGSNQPQHFGDGTRLSIL.

This chain links TRBV5-1 with TRBJ1-2, with 7 bases that match TRBD1. Trimming took 5 bases from V and 10 from J; bases not matched to a gene: 14. Germline V lookup: CDR1 SGHRS, CDR2 YFSETQ. The CDR3 is made up of 14 amino acids. The CDR3 DNA follows: TGCGCCAGCAGTGTTTCCTCAGGACAGGCAGCCTACACCTTC. Protein: CASSVSSGQAAYTF.

The rearrangement links TRBV5-1 to TRBJ2-3, with 9 bases that match TRBD2. V trimming: 3 bases; J trimming: 3 bases; junction bases outside the gene matches: 5. There are 15 residues in the CDR3. Per germline, CDR1 SGHRS and CDR2 YFSETQ. The CDR3 DNA is TGCGCCAGCAGCTCTAGCGGGACCCGGACAGATACGCAGTATTTT. Residues: CASSSSGTRTDTQYF.

The J gene is TRBJ1-1, the V gene TRBV4-1; 10 bases line up with TRBD1. This CDR3 is built from 15 residues. Trimming at V came to 4 bases and at J to 5 bases, leaving 7 bases not matched to a gene. The germline V gene has CDR1 MGHRA and CDR2 YSYEKL. The DNA of the CDR3 is TGCGCCAGCAGCCCCGGGACAGGGGTATTAACTGAAGCTTTCTTT. It specifies CASSPGTGVLTEAFF.

The chain has TRBV6-1 and TRBJ2-3; D is tentatively TRBD1 or TRBD2 (5 bases each). This CDR3 comprises 15 residues. CDR1 is MNHNS and CDR2 is SASEGT in the germline V gene. V was trimmed by 5 bases and J by 1 base, leaving 13 bases between them. The CDR3 sequence is CASSPPPGRTDTQYF. The CDR3 DNA sequence: TGTGCCAGCAGTCCGCCCCCGGGACGCACAGATACGCAGTATTTT.

The chain has TRBV28 and TRBJ2-7; 9 nucleotides line up with TRBD1. CDR3 length equals 16 residues. V lost 4 bases and J lost 6; bases outside the gene matches: 13. The germline CDR1 and CDR2 sequences are MDHEN and SYDVKM. In DNA form, the CDR3 reads TGTGCCAGCAGTTCCCCCCCCGGACAGGGGAAGGCCGAGCAGTACTTC. It encodes CASSSPPGQGKAEQYF.

This rearrangement joins TRBV14 to TRBJ2-1, with unresolved D. Between the trimmed V and J ends, which lost 1 base and 0 bases, there was a span of 10 bases. The CDR3 is made up of 16 amino acids. CDR1 SGHDN and CDR2 FVKESK come from the germline V gene. The CDR3 loop is CASSQVKTSSYNEQFF. As DNA, the CDR3 is TGTGCCAGCAGCCAAGTGAAGACGAGCTCCTACAATGAGCAGTTCTTC.

The chain has TRBV14 and TRBJ2-1; TRBD2 agrees at 10 bases. Trimming at V came to 0 bases and at J to 0 bases, leaving 2 bases not matched to a gene. This CDR3 is 17 amino acids long. CDR1 is SGHDN, CDR2 FVKESK, per germline. CDR3 protein: CASSQETSGYSYNEQFF. In DNA, the CDR3 is TGTGCCAGCAGCCAAGAGACTAGCGGGTACTCCTACAATGAGCAGTTCTTC. The variable domain in full, completed from reference TRBV14 and TRBJ2-1, reads EAGVTQFPSHSVIEKGQTVTLRCDPISGHDNLYWYRRVMGKEIKFLLHFVKESKQDESGMPNNRFLAERTGGTYSTLKVQPAELEDSGVYFCASSQETSGYSYNEQFFGPGTRLTVL.

The CDR3 bases are TGTGCCAGCAGCCTTTCAGCAGAGATCCTAGCGGAAGAGAGCACAGATACGCAGTATTTT. Protein product: CASSLSAEILAEESTDTQYF. This chain links TRBV28 with TRBJ2-3, with 7 bases that match TRBD2. The CDR3 has 20 amino acids. Germline V gives CDR1 MDHEN, CDR2 SYDVKM. Trimming removed 6 bases from V and 0 bases from J; junction bases left unmatched: 21.

The chain joins TRBV11-2 to TRBJ2-1, with D perhaps matching TRBD1 (6 bases). Trimming cost V 2 bases and J 4 bases, with 12 bases left between them. The germline CDR1 and CDR2 sequences are SGHAT and FQNNGV. The CDR3 is 15 amino acids. CDR3 coding DNA: TGTGCCAGCAGCTTAAGGACAGCCAGTTACAATGAGCAGTTCTTC. It codes for CASSLRTASYNEQFF.

The V call is TRBV27, the J call TRBJ2-7, with a possible D match to TRBD2 (5 bases). The CDR3 loop spans 15 amino acids. Germline assignment: CDR1 MNHEY and CDR2 SMNVEV (reference sequence). Trimming removed 3 bases from V and 1 base from J, with 13 bases in between. DNA for the CDR3: TGTGCCAGCAGTTTTCGGCGGGCCTTTTCCTACGAGCAGTACTTC. This gives the protein CASSFRRAFSYEQYF.

The chain joins TRBV29-1 to TRBJ2-7; D unclear. There are 14 residues in the CDR3. The V and J ends lost 5 bases and 3 bases respectively, with 17 bases between them. Germline CDR1 reads SQVTM; CDR2 reads ANQGSEA. CDR3 in DNA: TGCAGCGTTACCACCGCCGGACGGAACTACGAGCAGTACTTC. The encoded protein is CSVTTAGRNYEQYF.

The chain combines TRBV6-5 with TRBJ2-2; D not certain. The CDR3 covers 13 residues. In germline, CDR1 is MNHEY, CDR2 SVGAGI. Trimming stripped 0 bases from V and 4 bases from J, with 3 bases between. The CDR3 spells CASSYSTTGELFF. CDR3 DNA: TGTGCCAGCAGTTACTCTACCACCGGGGAGCTGTTTTTT.